This T cell receptor beta chain appears in the sequencing data of a study of cytomegalovirus exposure and HLA in healthy donors. Study-wide results and limits: Testing in vitro showed a few CMV-associated chains specific for CMV antigens. Associated with cytomegalovirus, according to the listing, were 164 TCR beta chains. For cytomegalovirus status, the classifier reportedly gave diagnoses with high specificity and sensitivity.

Per germline, CDR1 SEHNR and CDR2 FQNEAQ (reference sequence). V lost 6 bases and J lost 3, with 12 bases in between. The CDR3 covers 13 residues. This clone came up once. Its antigen remains unknown. The table came from immunoSEQ multiplex PCR; TCRdb's copy has only in-frame clones and leaves some out. The profile covers approximately 140,000 clones, with about 87% appearing a single time and 8.7% taken by the ten largest. The receptor comes from a man aged 18 to 29 in good health and CMV-seropositive. The specimen was PBMCs. The V call is TRBV7-9, the J call TRBJ2-7, with D possibly TRBD1 on 6 matching bases. CDR3 loop: CASREGGNYEQYF. DNA of the CDR3: TGTGCCAGCAGGGAAGGGGGTAACTACGAGCAGTACTTC.